The 19 T cell receptor beta chains presented below share a single source sample, sequenced in a study of cytomegalovirus exposure and HLA in healthy donors. Amplification used 60 Vbeta primers and 13 Jbeta primers. Sequencing was performed with immunoSEQ multiplex PCR; in TCRdb, only in-frame clones are kept and a portion is missing. The sample contains over 150,000 clones, around four fifths of which appear only once. The sample taken for sequencing was PBMCs. Receptor source: a woman aged 55-70 years in good health and CMV-seropositive.

The chain links TRBV21-1 to TRBJ1-6. TRBV21-1 is listed as a pseudogene. This CDR3 comprises 20 residues. Here the CDR3 reads CASSKGGFGGLPSYNSPLHF. The CDR3 DNA is TGTGCCAGCAGCAAAGGGGGATTCGGGGGGTTACCCTCCTATAATTCACCCCTCCACTTT.

The gene calls are TRBV29-1 and TRBJ2-4, with 10 bases fitting TRBD2. V shed 6 bases and J 5 bases; nucleotides not matched to a gene: 4. The CDR3 sequence is 13 residues long. Germline V CDR1 and CDR2: SQVTM, ANQGSEA. This CDR3 is CSVLLAGENIQYF. DNA of the CDR3: TGCAGCGTCCTTCTAGCGGGGGAAAACATTCAGTACTTC. Full variable domain (outside the CDR3, taken from reference TRBV29-1 and TRBJ2-4): SAVISQKPSRDICQRGTSLTIQCQVDSQVTMMFWYRQQPGQSLTLIATANQGSEATYESGFVIDKFPISRPNLTFSTLTVSNMSPEDSSIYLCSVLLAGENIQYFGAGTRLSVL.

The chain has TRBV28 and TRBJ2-3; 9 bases are shared with TRBD1. The germline CDR1 and CDR2 sequences are MDHEN and SYDVKM. The CDR3 consists of 14 residues. V was pared by 9 bases and J by 5 bases, with 9 bases of the junction left unmatched. CDR3 sequence: CASSPGQGQDTQYF. CDR3 nucleotides: TGTGCCAGTTCCCCGGGACAGGGCCAAGATACGCAGTATTTT.

A word on this clone: Because the CDR3's place on the DNA is in doubt, the DNA is left out and the CDR3 is given as listed by TCRdb. The V gene is TRBV28, the J gene TRBJ2-7; the D call in the table, TRBD2, was not verified against the DNA. The germline CDR1 and CDR2 sequences are MDHEN and SYDVKM. The CDR3 is 18 residues long, ends included. CDR3 protein: CASSSSTSGRGRAYEQYF.

The rearrangement uses TRBV19 and TRBJ1-2; the match to TRBD1 covers 10 bases. The CDR3 runs 15 residues. With V trimmed by 3 bases and J by 7 bases, 8 bases remained unmatched. In germline, CDR1 is LNHDA, CDR2 SQIVND (reference sequence). The CDR3 sequence: CASSIGDRGFLGYTF. The CDR3 DNA reads TGTGCCAGTAGTATTGGGGACAGGGGATTTCTTGGCTACACCTTC.

This clone appeared a few times. The chain links TRBV27 to TRBJ2-7; 9 bases map to TRBD1. The CDR3 covers 18 residues. Germline trimming cut 0 bases from V and 2 bases from J; bases unmatched to any gene: 11. From germline, CDR1 is MNHEY and CDR2 SMNVEV (reference sequence). The CDR3, as DNA: TGTGCCAGCAGTTTATCCTTAAATAGGGACAGGGTCACCTACGAGCAGTACTTC. Its protein product is CASSLSLNRDRVTYEQYF.

The chain has TRBV9 and TRBJ1-1; a possible D gene is TRBD1 (6 bases). Looked up from germline, CDR1 is SGDLS and CDR2 is YYNGEE. Trimming pared 0 bases from V and 1 base from J, leaving 13 bases between. CDR3 length equals 16 residues. CDR3 protein: CASSVGGGIGNTEAFF. In DNA, the CDR3 is TGTGCCAGCAGCGTAGGAGGGGGTATCGGGAACACTGAAGCTTTCTTT.

This rearrangement joins TRBV5-6 to TRBJ2-7; D is perhaps TRBD1 (5 bases). V was clipped by 2 bases and J by 2 bases, with 8 bases between them. This CDR3 spans 13 amino acids. The V gene's germline CDR1 is SGHDT and CDR2 YYEEEE. CDR3 in amino acids: CASSFGHPYEQYF. In DNA form, the CDR3 reads TGTGCCAGCAGCTTCGGACACCCCTACGAGCAGTACTTC.

This clone was seen a handful of times. The junction does not match germline at one end; this may be a read error. This chain links TRBV2 with TRBJ2-2; 7 bases are a match to TRBD2. In germline, CDR1 is SNHLY, CDR2 FYNNEI. The CDR3 has 13 amino acids. CDR3 nucleotide sequence: TGTGGCAGCGGGGCTAGTAGCACCGGGGAGCTGTTTTTT. Residues: CGSGASSTGELFF.

This chain joins TRBV19 and TRBJ2-3, with TRBD1 as a possible D gene (5 bases). The V gene's germline CDR1 is LNHDA and CDR2 SQIVND (reference sequence). The CDR3 has 11 amino acids. The germline V and J ends were trimmed by 8 bases and 8 bases, with 11 bases remaining between them. The CDR3 sequence: CASRGQATQYF. The DNA of the CDR3 is TGTGCCAGTCGTGGACAAGCTACGCAGTATTTT.

This CDR3 is CASSLGLVVDTQYF. The CDR3, as DNA: TGCGCCAGCAGCTTGGGACTAGTTGTGGATACGCAGTATTTT. This chain joins TRBV5-1 and TRBJ2-3, with D perhaps TRBD2 (6 bases). The CDR3 is made up of 14 amino acids. The germline V and J ends were trimmed by 0 bases and 6 bases, with 11 bases remaining between them. CDR1 is SGHRS and CDR2 is YFSETQ in the germline V gene.

The rearrangement joins TRBV7-6 to TRBJ1-5; 7 positions match TRBD1. The germline CDR1 and CDR2 sequences are SGHVS and FNYEAQ. The junction had 9 bases not matched to a gene; V was cut back by 4 bases and J by 3 bases. There are 16 residues in the CDR3. As DNA, the CDR3 is TGTGCCAGCAGCTCCAGGACAGGATCTTTCAATCAGCCCCAGCATTTT. Its translation is CASSSRTGSFNQPQHF.

The chain carries TRBV6-6 and TRBJ1-2; no firm D call. The CDR3 has 13 residues. Germline V gives CDR1 MNHNY, CDR2 SVGAGI (reference sequence). The V end lost 2 bases, the J end lost 6 bases, and 10 bases lay between the germline ends. The CDR3 nucleotides read TGTGCCAGCAGTTACGGGCCTGTGGATGGCTACACCTTC. Translation gives CASSYGPVDGYTF.

The J gene is TRBJ1-1, the V gene TRBV27; no definite D call. V was clipped by 5 bases and J by 5 bases, with 12 bases between them. The germline gives CDR1 MNHEY, CDR2 SMNVEV (reference sequence). The CDR3 length is 13 residues. The CDR3 reads CASSLKSRTEAFF. The CDR3 DNA follows: TGTGCCAGCAGTCTTAAGTCCCGGACTGAAGCTTTCTTT.

This CDR3 reads CSVGTQGSQPQHF. Written as DNA, the CDR3 is TGCAGCGTCGGGACTCAGGGTAGTCAGCCCCAGCATTTT. This chain connects TRBV29-1 to TRBJ1-5; TRBD1 might be the D (5 bases). The V gene's germline CDR1 is SQVTM and CDR2 ANQGSEA. V was trimmed by 6 bases and J by 6 bases, leaving 15 bases between them. The CDR3 loop spans 13 amino acids.

This sequence joins TRBV6-6 and TRBJ2-2, with TRBD1 identical over 8 bases. This CDR3 contains 15 residues. V shed 6 bases and J 2 bases; nucleotides not matched to a gene: 5. CDR1 and CDR2 (germline): MNHNY, SVGAGI (reference sequence). The CDR3 DNA sequence: TGTGCCAGCAGCTCGACAGGGGAAAACACCGGGGAGCTGTTTTTT. Encoded protein: CASSSTGENTGELFF.

The V and J genes are TRBV9 and TRBJ2-6; the match to TRBD2 covers 12 bases. This CDR3 has 17 residues. CDR1 is SGDLS and CDR2 is YYNGEE in the germline V gene. V was clipped by 0 bases and J by 2 bases; unmatched bases: 0. The CDR3 region has the DNA TGTGCCAGCAGCGTAGGACTAGCGGGAGCTGGGGCCAACGTCCTGACTTTC. Its protein is CASSVGLAGAGANVLTF.

The chain uses TRBV27 and TRBJ1-6, with a weak D call TRBD1 (5 bases). The CDR3 has 15 residues. Trimming shortened V by 7 bases and J by 6 bases, and 16 bases separated the two germline ends. The germline V gene has CDR1 MNHEY and CDR2 SMNVEV (reference sequence). The CDR3 DNA is TGTGCCAGCACCGAAACAGGTTGGCTTAATTCACCCCTCCACTTT. Translated, it gives CASTETGWLNSPLHF.

The V gene is TRBV5-1, the J gene TRBJ2-6; D gene ambiguous. V gave up 4 bases and J gave up 1 base, with 6 bases separating them. This CDR3 is built from 14 residues. The germline V gene encodes CDR1 SGHRS and CDR2 YFSETQ. DNA of the CDR3: TGCGCCAGCAGCCCTACTTCTGGGGCCAACGTCCTGACTTTC. This translates into CASSPTSGANVLTF.